This note documents a single T cell receptor beta chain sequence. Its antigen is unknown. Base qualities are not provided; no much larger clone lies one nucleotide away. The data stem from a study of cytomegalovirus exposure and HLA in healthy donors (dated by TCRdb to 2015 to 2018). Describing the broader study: In an earlier analysis of under 750 of the donors, 276 Gb of sequence data and 95 million to 130 million unique TCR beta sequences from about 190 million T cells were reported. Roughly 300 gigabases of sequencing data and around 80 million unique TCR sequences made up an early release that covered several hundred HLA-typed donors. Of the roughly 410 genotyped donors, 81% were placed in the genetic ancestry cluster associated with self-reported Caucasian donors. The study was designed to test whether signatures of past pathogen exposure could be identified by cataloging public T cell receptors. The study profiled the T cell repertoires of fewer than 850 subjects by immunosequencing and related them to cytomegalovirus serostatus. Besides the first cohort of more than 650 subjects, a separate validation cohort made up of roughly 120 different subjects was used. To predict cytomegalovirus infection status, the study brought together high-throughput TCR immunosequencing, statistical association of individual TCRs with disease status, and machine learning. A later analysis re-examined previously published TCR beta repertoires from several hundred donors and added high-resolution HLA genotyping to investigate patterns of TCR occurrence. The later analysis used no new phenotypic data to find candidate immune exposures, relying instead on TCR beta sequences and their occurrence across donors. In an earlier analysis of roughly 540 of the donors, high-throughput TCR beta sequencing was used to judge whether each TCR beta V gene segment behaved as functional or pseudogenic. Alongside the repertoire data, information on donor age, sex, ethnicity and CMV serostatus was compiled. In a later genetic analysis, genome-wide SNP genotypes for about 60% of the 666 donors were used, and that subset was treated as a discovery cohort. Every repertoire in the discovery cohort had been generated on one and the same sequencing platform. Class I and class II HLA loci were covered by the typing at four-digit resolution. The number of donors typed differed by locus, with roughly 629-640 for A, B, C, DRB1 and DQB1, about 500 for DQA1, about 610 for DPA1, and approximately 470 for DPB1. A few DR-DQ haplotypes were treated as single units for association and clustering because of strong linkage in the cohort. On average, 235,054 unique TCR beta nucleotide sequences were sequenced per donor among roughly 430 genotyped donors of the cohort, with 15% to 20% of those sequences being non-productive. Overall study results and their limits: In a later genetic analysis, a missense DCLRE1C variant was associated with V-gene and J-gene trimming of TCR beta chains, and the association was replicated in an independent cohort. The authors suggested that the approach could potentially be generalized to other disease states and immunological phenotypes. Sequencing depth was assumed to be roughly uniform across donors in the presence/absence analyses, though that assumption may not hold. Most TCR sequences were observed very rarely across donors, whereas some public TCRs were present in many individuals. In a later genetic analysis, fewer N-insertions in productive TCRs were reported among donors in an Asian-associated ancestry cluster than the 666-donor mean. Cytomegalovirus status was reported to be diagnosed by the classifier with high specificity and sensitivity in both the original and validation cohorts. In an earlier analysis of roughly 500 of the donors, most TCR beta V segments appeared in productive rearrangements about 87% or about 30% of the time, broadly matching IMGT annotations. When HLA alleles, especially DR and DQ, strongly co-occurred, attributing TCR associations to individual alleles was difficult. A further reported finding was that TCR beta sequences accurately predicted the HLA-A and HLA-B alleles for most subjects in the first cohort. Some IMGT-functional V segments, including TRBV6-2 and TRBV6-3, could not be distinguished by the 87-base-pair reads and were therefore excluded. Compared with equally common non-associated chains, HLA-associated TCR beta chains in a later analysis were more clonally expanded and had lower generation probabilities. The study gave a list of about 160 TCR beta chains associated with cytomegalovirus. A later analysis associated around 16,000 TCR beta sequences with specific HLA alleles at a false discovery rate of 0.05. In a later analysis, TCR association rates were found to vary across HLA loci, with the most associated TCRs seen for DRB1 alleles and the fewest for HLA-C alleles. A group of highly shared sequence variants was considered likely to be a technical artifact of the sequencing pipeline. A later analysis found that most CMV-associated TCR beta chains appeared HLA-restricted, with HLA associations seemingly driven largely by CMV exposure. For the cohort, immune exposure information was limited to CMV serostatus. A few of the identified cytomegalovirus-associated TCR beta chains were confirmed in vitro to be specific for cytomegalovirus antigens. A later analysis reported that several top co-occurrence clusters appeared linked to parvovirus B19, influenza, CMV and Epstein-Barr virus. The earlier analysis of some 540 of the donors excluded over 15 rarely observed V segments, including chromosome 9 orphons, because counts were too low. Because HLA typing was missing for some donors at each locus, association tests included only the typed subset. Correlated functional status among segregating V segments might reflect linkage disequilibrium, but an unknown experimental factor could not be ruled out. This cohort had only TCR beta chains sequenced, and the lack of alpha or paired-chain data limited which features could be detected.

In total, roughly 670 healthy bone marrow donors made up the cohort. All cohort members were sampled while nominally healthy, although unrecorded immune exposures were likely present. The donor was CMV seronegative and belonged to the group of 350 to 400 seronegative cohort members. Every donor gave a peripheral blood sample, and the peripheral blood mononuclear cells from that sample were used for TCR beta sequencing. The Qiagen DNeasy Blood Extraction Kit was used to extract genomic DNA from the blood cell samples. The CDR3 runs 16 amino acids, cysteine and phenylalanine included. Only the CDR3 portion is preserved as DNA: 48 bases, with reading frame beginning at the first base. V is trimmed back by 2 bases and J by 1 base, and the junction contains 3 bases that no gene match accounts for. For CDR1 and CDR2, the germline V gene lists SGHTA and FQGNSA. Receptors were amplified or captured by the immunoSEQ multiplex PCR assay. For the multiplex PCR, a mixture combining 60 forward primers for TCR Vbeta segments and 13 reverse primers for TCR Jbeta segments was used. The CDR3 region of rearranged TCR beta genes was amplified from genomic DNA with a multiplex PCR assay. The Illumina HiSeq System was used to sequence the amplified TCR beta libraries as 87-base-pair reads. For the original study's pipeline: A later analysis tallied some 79 million unique TCR beta chains across the approximately 670 repertoires, and some 12 million of those chains were shared by two or more donors. To remove PCR and sequencing errors, raw reads were error-corrected and collapsed into unique sequences using a nearest-neighbor algorithm that merged closely related sequences. To assign V, D and J gene segments, CDR3 sequences were aligned to IMGT reference sequences. For a sequence to be retained, a match of at least six nucleotides to both a V gene segment and a J gene segment was required. Rearrangements were called productive when the CDR3 lacked stop codons and stayed in frame with V and J; all others were non-productive. CDR3 was defined by IMGT convention, running from the second conserved V-encoded cysteine to the conserved J-encoded phenylalanine. The earlier analysis of around 640 of the donors excluded sequences that lacked an unambiguous match to a single V gene segment. An earlier analysis of 587 of the donors classified V segments as functional when productive rearrangements were above 56.7% and as segregating when the standard deviation between donors was above 5%. A statistical classification framework was built to diagnose cytomegalovirus status from the catalog of TCR beta chain sequences. V and J gene assignment, in a later analysis, came from comparing TCR nucleotide sequences with IMGT/GENE-DB human TR gene sequences. Using the TCRdist pipeline, a later analysis assigned CDR3 sequences along with most-parsimonious VDJ recombination scenarios. In a later analysis, every TCR beta chain was defined by the combination of its CDR3 amino acid sequence and its V-gene family, and reads without a unique V-gene family were dropped. A later analysis removed 500 to 650 highly shared, low-generation-probability nucleotide sequences to deal with suspected cross-contamination and a sequencing artifact. In a later analysis, a clonal expansion index for each public chain was calculated from normalized within-repertoire ranks of inferred template counts. In a later analysis, generation probabilities were computed using a VDJ recombination model fitted to out-of-frame rearrangements, and the results were checked against IGoR. In a later analysis, TCR-TCR, TCR-HLA and TCR-CMV co-occurrence was scored with hypergeometric tests, and a repertoire-size bias correction was applied to TCR pairs. In a later analysis, false discovery rates were estimated by permuting HLA or CMV assignments 20 times. In a later analysis, co-occurring TCRs were grouped using DBSCAN, and TCRdist sequence similarity was added for clustering within HLA-allele-positive subsets. For co-occurrence clustering, repertoires with fewer than 30,000 or more than 120,000 public chains were excluded, along with a handful of repertoires with anomalous nucleotide sharing. TCRdb holds this immuneACCESS table with in-frame rearrangements only. Some clones are missing; in checked studies, unresolved V genes explain under half, and the rest has no known cause. V and J calls and clone size are as listed in that table; D and trimming were resolved from the DNA. The sample includes approximately 180,000 clones, with about four fifths observed a single time. 1.5% to 2% of the sample rests with the top ten.

The sequence was collected from a woman between 18 and 30 years old in good health and CMV-seronegative. The rearranged chain carries TRBV7-2 and TRBJ1-4; TRBD1 fits 8 bases in the junction. Sequenced: PBMCs. The nucleotide sequence is given as TGTGCCAGCAGCTTAAGACAGGGGATAACTAATGAAAAACTGTTTTTT. Translation gives CASSLRQGITNEKLFF. Extended through the reference TRBV7-2 and TRBJ1-4 proteins, this CDR3 yields the full variable domain: GAGVSQSPSNKVTEKGKDVELRCDPISGHTALYWYRQSLGQGLEFLIYFQGNSAPDKSGLPSDRFSAERTGGSVSTLTIQRTQQEDSAVYLCASSLRQGITNEKLFFGSGTQLSVL.